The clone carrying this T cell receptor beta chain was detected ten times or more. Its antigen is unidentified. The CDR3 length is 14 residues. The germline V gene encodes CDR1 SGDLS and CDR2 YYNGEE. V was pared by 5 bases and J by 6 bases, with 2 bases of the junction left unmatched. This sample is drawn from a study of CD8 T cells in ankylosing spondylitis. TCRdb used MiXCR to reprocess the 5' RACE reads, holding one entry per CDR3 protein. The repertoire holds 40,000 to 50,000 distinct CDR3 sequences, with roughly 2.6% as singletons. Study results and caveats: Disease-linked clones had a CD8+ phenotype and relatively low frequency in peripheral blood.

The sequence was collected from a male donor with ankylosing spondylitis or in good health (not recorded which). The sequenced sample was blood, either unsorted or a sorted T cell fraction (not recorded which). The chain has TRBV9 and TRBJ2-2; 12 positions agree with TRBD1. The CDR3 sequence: CASRGQGAAGELFF. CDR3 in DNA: TGTGCCAGCAGGGGACAGGGGGCCGCCGGGGAGCTGTTTTTT.